Each of the 25 T cell receptor beta chains below was sequenced from the same sample in a study of cytomegalovirus exposure and HLA in healthy donors. The PCR made use of 60 Vbeta and 13 Jbeta primers. Profiled with immunoSEQ multiplex PCR; TCRdb holds only in-frame clones, not every one. The sample holds about 100,000 clones, 80% to 85% seen once. Sequencing was carried out using PBMCs. These receptors were obtained from a woman aged 65 to 85 in good health and CMV-seropositive.

This clone was detected only once. V is TRBV7-8 and J is TRBJ2-3; weak D call: TRBD1 (6 bases). This CDR3 comprises 17 residues. CDR1 and CDR2 (germline): SGHVS, FQNEAQ. V dropped 4 bases and J dropped 3 bases, with 20 bases sitting between them. The CDR3 here is CASSSRPQGKATDTQYF. CDR3 in DNA: TGTGCCAGCAGCTCGCGACCACAGGGAAAAGCGACAGATACGCAGTATTTT.

This sequence joins TRBV7-6 and TRBJ2-5; a weak D match, TRBD1 (6 bases). CDR3 length: 13 amino acids. From germline, CDR1 is SGHVS and CDR2 FNYEAQ. V lost 8 bases and J lost 2, with 12 bases in between. CDR3 in DNA: TGTGCCAGCGCAGGGACATTTCAAGAGACCCAGTACTTC. Protein: CASAGTFQETQYF.

This rearrangement joins TRBV6-5 to TRBJ1-4, with TRBD1 matching over 8 bases. Germline-derived CDR1 and CDR2 are MNHEY and SVGAGI. This CDR3 comprises 14 residues. The V and J ends lost 6 bases and 6 bases, in that order; junction bases with no gene match: 6. For the CDR3, the DNA is TGTGCCAGCAGATCGCAGGGGGCGCATGAAAAACTGTTTTTT. Protein product: CASRSQGAHEKLFF.

This chain connects TRBV5-4 to TRBJ1-2; D is uncertain. The CDR3 consists of 15 residues. Germline CDR1 reads SGHNT; CDR2 reads YYREEE (reference sequence). Trimming took 5 bases from V and 4 from J, leaving 18 bases between them. The CDR3 DNA follows: TGTGCCAGCAGTCTTCCCCGGGGAACTCCCTATGGCTACACCTTC. Translation gives CASSLPRGTPYGYTF.

The chain is built from TRBV19 and TRBJ2-5; D is ambiguous. The J call may not be correct, given that the DNA end is closer to TRBJ2-7. The CDR3 is made up of 12 amino acids. Germline values: CDR1 LNHDA, CDR2 SQIVND (reference sequence). The DNA for the CDR3 is TGTGCCAGTAGTATTGGTAACTACGAGCAGTACTTC. Translated, it gives CASSIGNYEQYF.

The genes are TRBV5-4 and TRBJ2-3; D uncertain. The CDR3 length is 13 residues. Deletions cut 4 bases from V and 0 bases from J, with 6 bases between. Germline CDR1 is SGHNT and CDR2 is YYREEE (reference sequence). Written as DNA, the CDR3 is TGTGCCAGCAGCCCTACTAGCACAGATACGCAGTATTTT. This translates into CASSPTSTDTQYF.

The rearrangement links TRBV28 to TRBJ2-7; D not resolved. Deletions cut 5 bases from V and 8 bases from J, with 10 bases between. The CDR3 length is 11 residues. The germline CDR1 and CDR2 sequences are MDHEN and SYDVKM. CDR3 residues: CASSTPRQQYF. As DNA, the CDR3 is TGTGCCAGCAGTACCCCCAGGCAGCAGTACTTC.

The V and J genes are TRBV28 and TRBJ1-5; 7 bases match TRBD1. CDR1 MDHEN and CDR2 SYDVKM come from the germline V gene. The V gene end was trimmed by 6 bases and the J gene end by 2 bases; junction bases not matched to a gene: 7. The CDR3 consists of 15 residues. The CDR3 protein is CASSPRGTGNQPQHF. The CDR3 coding sequence is TGTGCCAGCAGCCCCAGGGGGACCGGCAATCAGCCCCAGCATTTT.

V usage is TRBV13 and J usage is TRBJ1-1; D is possibly TRBD1 (5 bases). With 5 bases removed from V and 0 bases from J, the gap between germline ends came to 13 bases. This CDR3 has 15 amino acids. Germline CDR1 PRHDT, CDR2 FYEKMQ (reference sequence). CDR3 amino acids: CASSPPGLMNTEAFF. The DNA for the CDR3 is TGTGCCAGCAGCCCCCCAGGGCTCATGAACACTGAAGCTTTCTTT.

This chain connects TRBV19 to TRBJ1-1; D is perhaps TRBD1 (6 bases). V was cut by 3 bases and J by 5 bases, with 13 bases left in between. CDR1 is LNHDA and CDR2 is SQIVND in the germline V gene (reference sequence). The CDR3 has 14 residues. CDR3: CASSIAGVATEAFF. CDR3 DNA sequence: TGTGCCAGTAGTATCGCAGGGGTGGCAACTGAAGCTTTCTTT.

The chain recombines TRBV10-3 with TRBJ2-3, with D maybe TRBD2 (7 bases). V was pared by 2 bases and J by 2 bases, with 14 bases between. This CDR3 spans 16 amino acids. Germline V gives CDR1 ENHRY, CDR2 SYGVKD. CDR3 sequence (DNA): TGTGCCATCAGTGAGGGGAGGGGGGTCCCCACAGATACGCAGTATTTT. This gives the protein CAISEGRGVPTDTQYF.

The chain combines TRBV9 with TRBJ2-2, with D unclear. Germline CDR1 reads SGDLS; CDR2 reads YYNGEE. Trimming cost V 4 bases and J 3 bases, with 13 bases left between them. This CDR3 is built from 15 residues. CDR3 sequence (DNA): TGTGCCAGCAGCCTTCACCCTTCGGACACCGGGGAGCTGTTTTTT. Its translation: CASSLHPSDTGELFF.

The chain couples TRBV5-1 to TRBJ1-2, with 8 nucleotides matching TRBD1. V was clipped by 7 bases and J by 5 bases; unmatched bases: 13. This CDR3 contains 15 residues. Germline-derived CDR1 and CDR2 are SGHRS and YFSETQ. The CDR3 is CASQGSTGVQYGYTF. The CDR3 DNA reads as TGCGCCAGCCAGGGTTCGACAGGGGTACAATATGGCTACACCTTC.

The chain employs TRBV7-8 and TRBJ2-7; 8 bases match TRBD2. The CDR3 extends over 17 amino acids. CDR1 SGHVS and CDR2 FQNEAQ come from the germline V gene. Trimming at V came to 4 bases and at J to 3 bases, leaving 14 bases not matched to a gene. The CDR3 DNA is TGTGCCAGCAGCTCAGGACTAGCCAACCCGGGGGGCTACGAGCAGTACTTC. Its protein is CASSSGLANPGGYEQYF.

V is TRBV5-1 and J is TRBJ2-5; D perhaps matches TRBD1 (5 bases). The CDR3 contains 12 residues. Germline CDR1 SGHRS, CDR2 YFSETQ. V lost 8 bases and J 3 bases, leaving 11 bases between the germline ends. CDR3 protein: CASSADKETQYF. CDR3 sequence (DNA): TGCGCCAGTAGTGCGGACAAAGAGACCCAGTACTTC.

This clone was detected once. The V and J genes are TRBV25-1 and TRBJ2-5; maybe TRBD2 (5 bases). V gave up 8 bases and J gave up 4 bases, with 17 bases separating them. Germline values: CDR1 MGHDK, CDR2 SYGVNS. The CDR3 runs 14 residues. CDR3 amino acids: CASSRRESAETQYF. CDR3 DNA: TGTGCCAGCTCCCGAAGGGAGTCCGCAGAGACCCAGTACTTC.

The J gene is TRBJ2-1, the V gene TRBV27; D may be TRBD1 (5 bases). Trimming shortened V by 3 bases and J by 8 bases, and 14 bases separated the two germline ends. The germline gives CDR1 MNHEY, CDR2 SMNVEV (reference sequence). This CDR3 is 14 amino acids long. The CDR3 nucleotides read TGTGCCAGCAGTTTGCAGGGTCGAGGAGATGAGCAGTTCTTC. Residues: CASSLQGRGDEQFF.

This clone has only one observation. The J gene is TRBJ2-1, the V gene TRBV6-5; TRBD2 aligns across 13 bases. CDR3 length: 13 residues. Germline V CDR1 and CDR2: MNHEY, SVGAGI. V was clipped by 9 bases and J by 8 bases; unmatched bases: 4. This CDR3 is CASRTSGSYEQFF. The CDR3 DNA reads TGTGCCAGTAGGACTAGCGGGAGCTATGAGCAGTTCTTC.

The V call is TRBV7-2, the J call TRBJ2-6; perhaps TRBD2 as D (6 bases). The CDR3 has 18 residues. Germline V CDR1 and CDR2: SGHTA, FQGNSA. The V end was cut by 5 bases, the J end by 2 bases, with 19 bases between. The CDR3 DNA reads as TGTGCCAGCAGCCACATGCCAGGGACTTCGACTGGGGCCAACGTCCTGACTTTC. This encodes CASSHMPGTSTGANVLTF.

The chain recombines TRBV18 with TRBJ2-3; 9 nucleotides match TRBD1. The V gene end was trimmed by 4 bases and the J gene end by 5 bases; junction bases not matched to a gene: 4. The germline V gene encodes CDR1 KGHSH and CDR2 LQKENI. There are 14 residues in the CDR3. Here the CDR3 reads CASSRGQGGDTQYF. The CDR3 region has the DNA TGTGCCAGCTCACGGGGACAGGGAGGAGATACGCAGTATTTT.

The rearrangement joins TRBV4-1 to TRBJ2-5; possible D gene TRBD1, 6 bases. The end of the DNA aligns better with TRBJ2-7, so the J call may be wrong. The CDR3 runs 15 residues. Germline CDR1 is MGHRA and CDR2 is YSYEKL. CDR3 loop: CASSHPVRGSDEQYF. In nucleotides, the CDR3 is TGCGCCAGCAGCCACCCCGTTAGGGGGTCCGACGAGCAGTACTTC.

The V gene is TRBV5-6, the J gene TRBJ2-1; 9 bases agree with TRBD1. The V segment lost 3 bases and the J segment 7 bases; nucleotides outside the gene matches: 5. The length of the CDR3 is 14 residues. Germline CDR1 is SGHDT and CDR2 is YYEEEE. CDR3 nucleotides: TGTGCCAGCAGCTCAACGGGACAGGGTAATGAGCAGTTCTTC. Protein product: CASSSTGQGNEQFF.

This sequence joins TRBV11-2 and TRBJ2-6; D call uncertain. Germline V gene sequence: CDR1 SGHAT, CDR2 FQNNGV. The length of the CDR3 is 15 residues. V lost 3 bases and J 2 bases, leaving 8 bases between the germline ends. For the CDR3, the DNA is TGTGCCAGCAGCTTTAGCAATGCTGGGGCCAACGTCCTGACTTTC. As protein: CASSFSNAGANVLTF.

V is TRBV20-1 and J is TRBJ2-1; no clear D. Germline V gene data show CDR1 as DFQATT and CDR2 as SNEGSKA (reference sequence). The CDR3 totals 10 residues. Trimming took 3 bases from V and 7 from J, leaving 4 bases between them. The CDR3 is CSASLNEQFF. The DNA for the CDR3 is TGCAGTGCTAGCTTGAATGAGCAGTTCTTC.

The chain joins TRBV11-1 to TRBJ1-1; D remains ambiguous. This CDR3 is 15 amino acids long. Trimming shortened V by 3 bases and J by 0 bases, and 11 bases separated the two germline ends. CDR1 and CDR2 from the germline V gene are SGHAT and FQDESV (reference sequence). The CDR3 coding sequence is TGTGCCAGCAGCTTTGACGGAGGCATGAACACTGAAGCTTTCTTT. It yields the protein CASSFDGGMNTEAFF.